This entry lists 28 T cell receptor beta chains sequenced from one sample in a study of T-cell memory formation after mild COVID-19. Via MiXCR, TCRdb re-called the 5' RACE reads, giving one row per CDR3 protein. The table includes approximately 65,000 distinct CDR3 sequences, over 15% detected once. The sequencing input was PBMCs or a T cell subset sorted from them (not recorded which). These receptors were obtained from an adult woman who had mild COVID-19 (a few samples of this study predate the infection). Cell type and time point are not known.

The chain recombines TRBV9 with TRBJ2-7, with 11 positions matching TRBD1. This CDR3 spans 16 amino acids. Germline CDR1 SGDLS, CDR2 YYNGEE. V lost 3 bases to trimming and J lost 4 bases; unmatched junction nucleotides: 9. The CDR3 sequence: CASSGSGTGGGYEQYF. CDR3 nucleotides: TGTGCCAGCAGCGGATCCGGGACAGGGGGAGGGTACGAGCAGTACTTC.

The V call is TRBV12-3 or TRBV12-4, the J call TRBJ1-5; 9 nucleotides match TRBD1. J lost 4 bases, V lost 6 bases, and 7 bases had no gene match. This CDR3 has 15 amino acids. The CDR3 sequence is CASSLRDRANQPQHF. As DNA, the CDR3 is TGTGCCAGCAGCCTTCGGGACAGGGCAAATCAGCCCCAGCATTTT.

This chain uses TRBV10-3 with TRBJ1-4; D is possibly TRBD1 (5 bases). The V gene lost 4 bases and the J gene lost 8 bases, with 14 bases spanning the gap. Per the germline V gene, CDR1 is ENHRY and CDR2 is SYGVKD. The CDR3 has 14 residues. CDR3 DNA sequence: TGTGCCATCAGTGGGGCAGGATCAGGGGAAAAACTGTTTTTT. This gives the protein CAISGAGSGEKLFF.

This clonotype was picked up a small number of times. V usage is TRBV3-1 and J usage is TRBJ2-1, with unresolved D. Trimming took 1 base from V and 10 from J, leaving 11 bases between them. CDR1 LGHDT and CDR2 YNNKEL come from the germline V gene (reference sequence). The CDR3 loop spans 13 amino acids. CDR3 region: CASSQGLLGEQFF. Here the CDR3 DNA reads TGTGCCAGCAGCCAAGGACTTCTCGGAGAGCAGTTCTTC.

This clonotype was seen a few times. The gene calls are TRBV7-9 and TRBJ2-1, with D possibly being TRBD1 (6 bases). Germline V lookup: CDR1 SEHNR, CDR2 FQNEAQ (reference sequence). V shed 5 bases and J shed 6 bases, with 11 bases lying between them. There are 13 residues in the CDR3. CDR3 sequence reads: CASSTNRVNEQFF. DNA for the CDR3: TGTGCCAGCAGCACAAACAGGGTCAATGAGCAGTTCTTC.

Only a few counts were recorded for this clonotype. The chain carries TRBV12-3 or TRBV12-4 and TRBJ2-5; 12 bases align to TRBD2. The CDR3 sequence is 16 residues long. J was trimmed by 2 bases and V by 3 bases; bases with no gene match: 4. In nucleotides, the CDR3 is TGTGCCAGCAGTTTCCTAGCGGGGGGGCCTCAAGAGACCCAGTACTTC. It codes for CASSFLAGGPQETQYF.

The chain uses TRBV4-1 and TRBJ2-1; D gene ambiguous. Trimming pared 4 bases from V and 4 bases from J, leaving 8 bases between. The CDR3 extends over 13 amino acids. Germline assignment: CDR1 MGHRA and CDR2 YSYEKL. CDR3 in amino acids: CASSPSDYNEQFF. In DNA, the CDR3 is TGCGCCAGCAGCCCCAGCGATTACAATGAGCAGTTCTTC.

The rearrangement uses TRBV6-5 and TRBJ2-3; D ambiguous. CDR1 MNHEY and CDR2 SVGAGI come from the germline V gene. The CDR3 totals 13 residues. Trimming shortened V by 2 bases and J by 4 bases, and 7 bases separated the two germline ends. CDR3 coding DNA: TGTGCCAGCAGTTACGGGTCGGCAGATACGCAGTATTTT. This encodes CASSYGSADTQYF.

The CDR3 DNA follows: TGTGCCACCCGCGGGGGCAGCGTAGGGCACATGAATACGCAGTATTTT. This gives the protein CATRGGSVGHMNTQYF. The chain links TRBV3-1 to TRBJ2-3; D possibly corresponds to TRBD2 (7 bases). CDR1 is LGHDT and CDR2 is YNNKEL in the germline V gene (reference sequence). CDR3 length: 16 residues. Trimming pared 10 bases from V and 7 bases from J, leaving 27 bases between.

The rearrangement uses TRBV12-3 or TRBV12-4 and TRBJ2-1; tentative D call: TRBD2 (7 bases). Trimming cost V 6 bases and J 2 bases, with 23 bases left between them. The CDR3 runs to 18 residues. The CDR3 region is CASRDRGGASRPYNEQFF. For the CDR3, the DNA is TGTGCCAGCAGGGATAGGGGGGGAGCGAGCCGACCCTACAATGAGCAGTTCTTC.

This clonotype was seen only a few times. This chain uses TRBV29-1 with TRBJ2-3; 8 positions match TRBD1. Germline V gene sequence: CDR1 SQVTM, CDR2 ANQGSEA. This CDR3 spans 13 amino acids. Unmatched junction bases numbered 7, after V lost 3 bases and J lost 8 bases. The DNA of the CDR3 is TGCAGCGTTGAGGGTCAGGGGGCGCGTACGCAGTATTTT. Protein product: CSVEGQGARTQYF.

The CDR3 protein is CSVEGPFGVGYTF. CDR3 sequence (DNA): TGCAGCGTTGAAGGTCCCTTCGGGGTCGGCTACACCTTC. V usage is TRBV29-1 and J usage is TRBJ1-2, with no clear D. Germline assignment: CDR1 SQVTM and CDR2 ANQGSEA. Trimming took 1 base from V and 8 from J, leaving 14 bases between them. CDR3 length: 13 residues.

The chain joins TRBV12-3 or TRBV12-4 to TRBJ2-1, with 11 nucleotides matching TRBD1. V lost 5 bases to trimming and J lost 2 bases; unmatched junction nucleotides: 5. The CDR3 has 16 amino acids. The CDR3 loop is CASSHPGQGAYNEQFF. CDR3 DNA sequence: TGTGCCAGCAGTCACCCGGGACAGGGGGCCTACAATGAGCAGTTCTTC.

V usage is TRBV6-6 and J usage is TRBJ2-2; D is tentatively TRBD1 or TRBD2 (6 bases each). Germline CDR1 is MNHNY and CDR2 is SVGAGI (reference sequence). The CDR3 sequence is 15 residues long. Trimming removed 6 bases at V and 6 bases at J, with 17 bases between. CDR3 sequence reads: CASSVGGPGAGELFF. The DNA for the CDR3 is TGTGCCAGCAGCGTAGGGGGGCCCGGGGCCGGGGAGCTGTTTTTT.

The chain has TRBV5-1 and TRBJ2-7; the match to TRBD2 covers 14 bases. With 4 bases clipped from V and 4 bases from J, the junction kept 4 bases outside the gene matches. CDR1 SGHRS and CDR2 YFSETQ come from the germline V gene. The CDR3 has 15 residues. DNA of the CDR3: TGCGCCAGCAGCGAAGGACTAGCGGGGGGATACGAGCAGTACTTC. Translation gives CASSEGLAGGYEQYF.

This clonotype appeared many times. CDR3 nucleotide sequence: TGTGCCAGCAGACACACTAGCGGATCAGATACGCAGTATTTT. Amino acid sequence: CASRHTSGSDTQYF. This sequence joins TRBV6-2 or TRBV6-3 and TRBJ2-3; TRBD2 matches 8 bases. This CDR3 has 14 residues. Trimming took 6 bases from V and 4 from J; bases not matched to a gene: 6. Per the germline V gene, CDR1 is MNHEY and CDR2 is SVGEGT.

The chain recombines TRBV6-6 with TRBJ1-2, with D uncertain. The CDR3 consists of 12 residues. Germline lookup yields CDR1 MNHNY and CDR2 SVGAGI (reference sequence). The V end lost 6 bases, the J end lost 7 bases, and 12 bases lay between the germline ends. Written as DNA, the CDR3 is TGTGCCAGCAGCCCACATCGAACTGGCTACACCTTC. It is translated as CASSPHRTGYTF.

The sample holds many counts of this clonotype. The rearrangement uses TRBV27 and TRBJ2-7, with 7 bases matching TRBD1. CDR1 and CDR2 from the germline V gene are MNHEY and SMNVEV (reference sequence). V shed 5 bases, J shed 1 base, and the junction held 2 bases outside the gene matches. There are 13 residues in the CDR3. The CDR3 here is CASSKGASYEQYF. The CDR3 DNA is TGTGCCAGCAGTAAGGGGGCATCCTACGAGCAGTACTTC.

The rearrangement uses TRBV27 and TRBJ2-1; 9 bases align to TRBD1. With 4 bases clipped from V and 2 bases from J, the junction kept 6 bases outside the gene matches. Germline CDR1 MNHEY, CDR2 SMNVEV (reference sequence). The CDR3 is 16 amino acids. This CDR3 is CASSSAGTGPYNEQFF. The CDR3 nucleotides read TGTGCCAGCAGTTCCGCCGGGACAGGGCCCTACAATGAGCAGTTCTTC.

The CDR3 region is CASPGGRRYTGELFF. CDR3 bases: TGTGCCAGCCCGGGGGGGCGTCGTTACACCGGGGAGCTGTTTTTT. The chain uses TRBV5-5 and TRBJ2-2, with 8 nucleotides matching TRBD2. V lost 7 bases to trimming and J lost 3 bases; unmatched junction nucleotides: 8. This CDR3 comprises 15 residues. Germline-derived CDR1 and CDR2 are SGHKS and YYEKEE (reference sequence). The whole variable domain, remainder taken from reference TRBV5-5 and TRBJ2-2, is DAGVTQSPTHLIKTRGQQVTLRCSPISGHKSVSWYQQVLGQGPQFIFQYYEKEERGRGNFPDRFSARQFPNYSSELNVNALLLGDSALYLCASPGGRRYTGELFFGEGSRLTVL.

This clonotype was observed a few times. The rearrangement joins TRBV4-1 to TRBJ1-1; D gene uncertain. This CDR3 is built from 15 residues. V dropped 5 bases and J dropped 3 bases, with 16 bases sitting between them. Germline V gene lookup returns CDR1 MGHRA and CDR2 YSYEKL. As DNA, the CDR3 is TGCGCCAGCAGCAGTGCGGCCCCGAGGCACACTGAAGCTTTCTTT. It is translated as CASSSAAPRHTEAFF.

This clonotype was recorded many times. The chain is built from TRBV7-8 and TRBJ2-7; maybe TRBD2 (5 bases). The ends were cut back, 9 bases at V and 6 bases at J, with 18 bases in the middle. CDR3 size: 13 residues. CDR1 is SGHVS and CDR2 is FQNEAQ in the germline V gene. The chain's CDR3 is CASRTVTPSEQYF. DNA for the CDR3: TGTGCCAGTCGGACTGTCACCCCGTCCGAGCAGTACTTC.

This clonotype was detected only a few times. The chain has TRBV24-1 and TRBJ2-1; D is possibly TRBD2 (6 bases). Germline-derived CDR1 and CDR2 are KGHDR and SFDVKD. This CDR3 has 14 amino acids. The V and J ends lost 0 bases and 9 bases respectively, with 11 bases between them. In DNA, the CDR3 is TGTGCCACCAGTGATTTGGCGGACTATTCTGAGCAGTTCTTC. Its protein product is CATSDLADYSEQFF.

This clonotype has more than one count but fewer than ten. The chain combines TRBV27 with TRBJ2-2; perhaps TRBD2 as D (5 bases). With 8 bases removed from V and 5 bases from J, the gap between germline ends came to 18 bases. In germline, CDR1 is MNHEY, CDR2 SMNVEV (reference sequence). The CDR3 totals 15 residues. CDR3 protein: CASRPQNSGTGELFF. Written as DNA, the CDR3 is TGTGCCAGCCGACCCCAGAATTCGGGGACCGGGGAGCTGTTTTTT.

The chain is built from TRBV4-1 and TRBJ1-2; TRBD1 matches at 7 bases. The germline CDR1 and CDR2 sequences are MGHRA and YSYEKL. V lost 6 bases, J lost 8 bases, and 3 bases stayed unmatched. The length of the CDR3 is 11 residues. CDR3 in DNA: TGCGCCAGCAGACAGGGGAACGGCTACACCTTC. This encodes CASRQGNGYTF.

The chain's CDR3 is CASSSGGANVLTF. In nucleotides, the CDR3 is TGTGCCAGCAGCTCGGGTGGGGCCAACGTCCTGACTTTC. The chain uses TRBV7-9 and TRBJ2-6, with no clear D. Per the germline V gene, CDR1 is SEHNR and CDR2 is FQNEAQ (reference sequence). The V end was cut by 4 bases, the J end by 3 bases, with 4 bases between. The CDR3 extends over 13 amino acids.

The chain recombines TRBV4-1 with TRBJ2-1; TRBD1 might be the D (6 bases). Trimming stripped 5 bases from V and 3 bases from J, with 17 bases between. CDR1 is MGHRA, CDR2 YSYEKL, per germline. The CDR3 is 16 residues long. This CDR3 reads CASSTRQDTFYNEQFF. In DNA form, the CDR3 reads TGCGCCAGCAGCACTCGACAGGATACCTTCTACAATGAGCAGTTCTTC.

In its sample, this clonotype was seen a few times. The chain uses TRBV7-6 and TRBJ1-1; no firm D call. This CDR3 spans 13 amino acids. V was shortened by 5 bases and J by 0 bases, with 7 bases between the two germline ends. Looked up from germline, CDR1 is SGHVS and CDR2 is FNYEAQ. The CDR3 spells CASSPEMNTEAFF. As DNA, the CDR3 is TGTGCCAGCAGCCCGGAGATGAACACTGAAGCTTTCTTT.